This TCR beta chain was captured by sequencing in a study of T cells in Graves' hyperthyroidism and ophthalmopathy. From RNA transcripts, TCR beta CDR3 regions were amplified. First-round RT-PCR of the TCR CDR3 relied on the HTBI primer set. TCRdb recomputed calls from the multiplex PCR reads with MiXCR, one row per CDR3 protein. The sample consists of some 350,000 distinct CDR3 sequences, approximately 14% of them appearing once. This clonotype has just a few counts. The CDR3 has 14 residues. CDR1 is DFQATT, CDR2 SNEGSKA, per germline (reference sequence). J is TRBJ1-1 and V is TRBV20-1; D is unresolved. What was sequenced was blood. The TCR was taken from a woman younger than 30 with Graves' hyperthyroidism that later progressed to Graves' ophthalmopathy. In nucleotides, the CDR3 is TGCACCACCAAATCCGACCGCTTCCACACTGAAGCTTTCTTT. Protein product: CTTKSDRFHTEAFF.